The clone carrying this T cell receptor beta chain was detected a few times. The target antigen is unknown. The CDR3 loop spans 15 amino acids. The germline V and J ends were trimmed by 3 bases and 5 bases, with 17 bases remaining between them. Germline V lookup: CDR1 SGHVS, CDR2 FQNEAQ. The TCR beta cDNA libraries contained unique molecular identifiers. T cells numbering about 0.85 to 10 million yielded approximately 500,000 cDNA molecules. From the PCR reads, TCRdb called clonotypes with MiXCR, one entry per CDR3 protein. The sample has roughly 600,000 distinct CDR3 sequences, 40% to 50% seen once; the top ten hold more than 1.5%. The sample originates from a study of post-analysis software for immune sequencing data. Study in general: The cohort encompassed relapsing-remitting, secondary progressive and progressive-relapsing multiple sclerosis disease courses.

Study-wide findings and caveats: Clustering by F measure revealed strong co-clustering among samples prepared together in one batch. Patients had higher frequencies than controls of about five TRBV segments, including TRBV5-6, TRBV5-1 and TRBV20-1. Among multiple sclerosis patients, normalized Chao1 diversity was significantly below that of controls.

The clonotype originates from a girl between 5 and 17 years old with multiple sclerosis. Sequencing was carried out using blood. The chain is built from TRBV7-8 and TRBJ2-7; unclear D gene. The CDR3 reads CASSLAGRWIDEQYF. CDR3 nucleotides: TGTGCCAGCAGCTTGGCTGGGCGGTGGATCGACGAGCAGTACTTC. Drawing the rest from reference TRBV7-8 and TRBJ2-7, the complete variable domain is GAGVSQSPRYKVAKRGQDVALRCDPISGHVSLFWYQQALGQGPEFLTYFQNEAQLDKSGLPSDRFFAERPEGSVSTLKIQRTQQEDSAVYLCASSLAGRWIDEQYFGPGTRLTVT.